Given below is one T cell receptor (beta chain) in context. Its antigen remains unidentified. The data are from a study of response to subunit inactivated influenza vaccine. This CDR3 contains 13 residues. Between the trimmed V and J ends, which lost 4 bases and 5 bases, there was a span of 9 bases. Germline CDR1 reads MNHEY; CDR2 reads SVGAGI. Study-wide results and caveats: The authors offered the suggestion that each seasonal influenza vaccination recruits few new T cells.

TCRdb re-called the RT-PCR reads through MiXCR, storing one row per CDR3 protein. The sample carries more than 700,000 distinct CDR3 sequences, 20% to 25% recorded once. The origin of this receptor is a man aged 50-59 years who received an inactivated influenza vaccine. The V call is TRBV6-5, the J call TRBJ2-1; no clear D gene. Sample: PBMCs from blood, taken more than 4 days after vaccination. CDR3 coding DNA: TGTGCCAGCAGTTTTTCTCCGGACAATGAGCAGTTCTTC. It is translated as CASSFSPDNEQFF.